This TCR beta chain appears in the sequencing data of a study of blood T cell repertoires in COVID-19. Looking at the study overall: T cells, B-cell-depleted T cells, or PBMCs supplied cDNA or gDNA.

Germline V gene sequence: CDR1 KGHSH, CDR2 LQKENI. Trimming removed 3 bases from V and 0 bases from J, with 15 bases in between. This CDR3 is built from 16 residues. Measured with immunoSEQ multiplex PCR; TCRdb has only the in-frame clones, and not every one. Altogether roughly 120,000 clones are present, around 85% being singletons, with the ten largest covering approximately 5.1%. This chain links TRBV18 with TRBJ2-7, with D possibly matching TRBD2 (5 bases). Sequences were obtained from peripheral blood. This TCR was sampled from a woman between 55 and 75 years old with COVID-19, enrolled during active disease. The CDR3 loop is CASSPIAPGYSYEQYF. The CDR3 nucleotides read TGTGCCAGCTCACCTATAGCCCCGGGGTACTCCTACGAGCAGTACTTC.